This passage covers 26 T cell receptor beta chains from one sample sequenced in a study of blood T cell repertoires in COVID-19. Measured with immunoSEQ multiplex PCR; TCRdb has only the in-frame clones, and not every one. The data contain hundreds of thousands of clones, around 90% of them singletons. The sequenced sample consisted of peripheral blood. These TCRs come from a young woman with acute or convalescent COVID-19.

The chain carries TRBV19 and TRBJ1-2; D is unclear. V gave up 3 bases and J gave up 8 bases, with 19 bases separating them. Germline V gene data show CDR1 as LNHDA and CDR2 as SQIVND (reference sequence). This CDR3 has 15 residues. The CDR3 DNA sequence: TGTGCCAGTAGTATCGGAGCGGCTGTCCAGGAAGGCTACACCTTC. This encodes CASSIGAAVQEGYTF.

This chain connects TRBV3-1 (or the pseudogene TRBV3-2) to TRBJ1-4, with 9 bases identical to TRBD1. The CDR3 spans 16 residues. V lost 3 bases and J lost 6; bases outside the gene matches: 8. Germline V gives CDR1 LGHDT, CDR2 YNNKEL (reference sequence). The CDR3 region is CASSHNRGQGDEKLFF. The CDR3 DNA reads as TGTGCCAGCAGCCATAATCGGGGACAGGGTGATGAAAAACTGTTTTTT.

This chain uses TRBV5-8 with TRBJ2-4, with D possibly TRBD1 on 5 matching bases. V was cut by 0 bases and J by 5 bases, with 9 bases left in between. This CDR3 is 14 amino acids long. CDR1 SGHTS and CDR2 YDEGEE come from the germline V gene. CDR3 protein: CASSLGGRENIQYF. DNA of the CDR3: TGTGCCAGCAGCTTGGGGGGCAGAGAAAACATTCAGTACTTC.

In nucleotides, the CDR3 is TGTGCCAGCAGTTCGACGGGACAGGGAGCGTATGGCTACACCTTC. Its translation: CASSSTGQGAYGYTF. The chain recombines TRBV6-5 with TRBJ1-2, with 9 bases lining up with TRBD1. V lost 4 bases and J lost 5; bases outside the gene matches: 8. Germline CDR1 MNHEY, CDR2 SVGAGI. This CDR3 is 15 amino acids long.

The chain uses TRBV30 and TRBJ1-2; TRBD1 matches at 12 bases. The CDR3 extends over 14 amino acids. J was trimmed by 8 bases and V by 2 bases; bases with no gene match: 6. The germline V gene encodes CDR1 GTSNPN and CDR2 SVGIG (reference sequence). CDR3 bases: TGTGCCTGGAGTCCGGGACAGGGGGCGAACGGCTACACCTTC. Translation: CAWSPGQGANGYTF.

This chain joins TRBV19 and TRBJ1-2; D possibly corresponds to TRBD1 (6 bases). V lost 1 base and J 4 bases, leaving 10 bases between the germline ends. The CDR3 sequence is 14 residues long. The germline V gene has CDR1 LNHDA and CDR2 SQIVND (reference sequence). Here the CDR3 DNA reads TGTGCCAGTAGTATAGGGCCAGGGGCCTATGGCTACACCTTC. This sequence encodes CASSIGPGAYGYTF.

As for this clone: Because it lacks the conserved phenylalanine or tryptophan at the end, this CDR3 is likely a read error. No DNA is shown, since the ends of the CDR3 on it are uncertain; the CDR3 is the one TCRdb lists. The rearrangement uses TRBV2 and TRBJ1-2. The CDR3 spans 8 amino acids, including both terminal residues. The germline CDR1 and CDR2 sequences are SNHLY and FYNNEI. The CDR3 loop is CASSVRVS.

The chain recombines TRBV28 with TRBJ1-5; D uncertain. The germline gives CDR1 MDHEN, CDR2 SYDVKM. The ends were cut back, 3 bases at V and 2 bases at J, with 11 bases in the middle. The CDR3 spans 15 residues. CDR3 in DNA: TGTGCCAGCAGTTTTAACGGTAACGGCAATCAGCCCCAGCATTTT. Translating it yields CASSFNGNGNQPQHF.

The V and J genes are TRBV3-1 (or the pseudogene TRBV3-2) and TRBJ1-1, with TRBD1 identical over 7 bases. The CDR3 totals 11 residues. V lost 8 bases to trimming and J lost 5 bases; unmatched junction nucleotides: 2. Germline CDR1 is LGHDT and CDR2 is YNNKEL (reference sequence). As DNA, the CDR3 is TGTGCCAGCGTACAGGGGACTGAAGCTTTCTTT. It translates to CASVQGTEAFF.

The rearrangement joins TRBV29-1 to TRBJ1-5, with D perhaps TRBD1 (5 bases). The V end lost 3 bases, the J end lost 6 bases, and 12 bases lay between the germline ends. The germline CDR1 and CDR2 sequences are SQVTM and ANQGSEA. The CDR3 spans 13 residues. The CDR3 bases are TGCAGCGTTGAGCAGGGAGGAGGTCAGCCCCAGCATTTT. Amino acids: CSVEQGGGQPQHF.

The chain combines TRBV27 with TRBJ1-2; 7 bases align to TRBD1. After removal of 5 bases from V and 4 bases from J, the junction contained 4 bases not matched to a gene. The CDR3 runs to 13 residues. Germline CDR1 is MNHEY and CDR2 is SMNVEV (reference sequence). The CDR3, as DNA: TGTGCCAGCAGTCTCCGGACAGGCTATGGCTACACCTTC. It yields the protein CASSLRTGYGYTF.

This rearrangement joins TRBV9 to TRBJ1-6; 10 bases agree with TRBD1. CDR3 length: 18 residues. Germline V gives CDR1 SGDLS, CDR2 YYNGEE. Trimming cost V 3 bases and J 1 base; bases outside gene matches: 7. The DNA for the CDR3 is TGTGCCAGCAGCGCAAGACAGGGGGCAGGGTCCTATAATTCACCCCTCCACTTT. The encoded protein is CASSARQGAGSYNSPLHF.

The chain recombines TRBV7-2 with TRBJ1-6; 8 bases map to TRBD1. CDR3 length: 15 residues. J lost 10 bases, V lost 5 bases, and 10 bases had no gene match. The germline gives CDR1 SGHTA, CDR2 FQGNSA. CDR3 in amino acids: CASSPWGQVGSPLHF. The CDR3 DNA reads TGTGCCAGCAGCCCGTGGGGACAGGTCGGATCACCCCTCCACTTT.

The genes are TRBV6-2 or TRBV6-3 and TRBJ2-5, with D maybe TRBD2 (6 bases). Germline V gene lookup returns CDR1 MNHEY and CDR2 SVGEGT. The CDR3 consists of 12 residues. Trimming shortened V by 4 bases and J by 11 bases, and 14 bases separated the two germline ends. CDR3 bases: TGTGCCAGCAGTTTACTCGGGGGTTTTCAGTACTTC. It encodes CASSLLGGFQYF.

The chain combines TRBV12-3 or TRBV12-4 with TRBJ2-2; D possibly corresponds to TRBD1 (6 bases). V gave up 11 bases and J gave up 3 bases, with 13 bases separating them. CDR3 length: 13 residues. CDR3: CARWDTDTGELFF. CDR3 coding DNA: TGTGCCCGCTGGGACACTGACACCGGGGAGCTGTTTTTT.

This clone was seen a handful of times. The chain combines TRBV3-1 (or the pseudogene TRBV3-2) with TRBJ1-6; a weak D match, TRBD1 (5 bases). The germline V gene has CDR1 LGHDT and CDR2 YNNKEL (reference sequence). There are 17 residues in the CDR3. V was shortened by 1 base and J by 2 bases, with 12 bases between the two germline ends. Written as DNA, the CDR3 is TGTGCCAGCAGCCAAGCTGGGGCCATCGCCTATAATTCACCCCTCCACTTT. It yields the protein CASSQAGAIAYNSPLHF.

This clone was picked up one time. The chain employs TRBV2 and TRBJ2-2; 7 bases agree with TRBD2. V was pared by 3 bases and J by 2 bases, with 9 bases of the junction left unmatched. Germline V gives CDR1 SNHLY, CDR2 FYNNEI. CDR3 size: 17 residues. The CDR3 reads CASSESGASVNTGELFF. DNA of the CDR3: TGTGCCAGCAGTGAGAGCGGGGCGAGCGTAAACACCGGGGAGCTGTTTTTT. Full variable domain (rest looked up from reference TRBV2 and TRBJ2-2): EPEVTQTPSHQVTQMGQEVILRCVPISNHLYFYWYRQILGQKVEFLVSFYNNEISEKSEIFDDQFSVERPDGSNFTLKIRSTKLEDSAMYFCASSESGASVNTGELFFGEGSRLTVL.

This chain connects TRBV4-1 to TRBJ2-7; D call uncertain. Trimming took 3 bases from V and 1 from J, leaving 7 bases between them. This CDR3 has 13 residues. Germline V lookup: CDR1 MGHRA, CDR2 YSYEKL. The CDR3 is CASSHSESYEQYF. DNA of the CDR3: TGCGCCAGCAGCCACTCAGAATCCTACGAGCAGTACTTC.

This rearrangement joins TRBV19 to TRBJ1-2; TRBD1 is a possible D gene (5 bases). Germline loops: CDR1 LNHDA, CDR2 SQIVND (reference sequence). The CDR3 totals 14 residues. The V gene lost 5 bases and the J gene lost 9 bases, with 19 bases spanning the gap. The CDR3, as DNA: TGTGCCAGTAGTCCCAGGGCTTTGCCCTGGTGCTACACCTTC. Its protein product is CASSPRALPWCYTF.

This chain uses TRBV27 with TRBJ2-3; no clear D. The V end was cut by 10 bases, the J end by 0 bases, with 5 bases between. There are 11 residues in the CDR3. Germline assignment: CDR1 MNHEY and CDR2 SMNVEV (reference sequence). This CDR3 reads CATTSTDTQYF. CDR3 coding DNA: TGTGCCACCACAAGCACAGATACGCAGTATTTT.

V gene TRBV29-1 combines with J gene TRBJ2-2, with 8 bases that match TRBD1. Germline V CDR1 and CDR2: SQVTM, ANQGSEA. Trimming at V came to 6 bases and at J to 5 bases, leaving 8 bases not matched to a gene. CDR3 size: 14 residues. The CDR3 region is CSVRTGHETGELFF. CDR3 nucleotides: TGCAGCGTGCGGACAGGGCATGAAACCGGGGAGCTGTTTTTT.

This chain uses TRBV2 with TRBJ2-3; 9 nucleotides align to TRBD1. With V trimmed by 6 bases and J by 3 bases, 7 bases remained unmatched. Germline V gene data show CDR1 as SNHLY and CDR2 as FYNNEI. CDR3 length: 15 amino acids. In DNA form, the CDR3 reads TGTGCCAGCAGGGACAGGGGAGGATTAACAGATACGCAGTATTTT. Its translation: CASRDRGGLTDTQYF.

Details on this clone: The sample carries other DNA sequences with the same CDR3. J is TRBJ1-5 and V is TRBV5-1; TRBD1 aligns across 7 bases. Germline loops: CDR1 SGHRS, CDR2 YFSETQ. The CDR3 spans 14 residues. Unmatched junction bases numbered 0, after V lost 1 base and J lost 2 bases. CDR3 in DNA: TGCGCCAGCAGCTTGACAGGGGGCAATCAGCCCCAGCATTTT. It specifies CASSLTGGNQPQHF.

The V and J genes are TRBV5-6 and TRBJ1-1, with no clear D. Trimming removed 2 bases from V and 2 bases from J, with 10 bases in between. This CDR3 has 14 residues. Germline CDR1 is SGHDT and CDR2 is YYEEEE. This chain's CDR3 is CASSLIGVNTEAFF. The CDR3 DNA follows: TGTGCCAGCAGCTTAATCGGGGTAAACACTGAAGCTTTCTTT.

The V gene is TRBV7-9, the J gene TRBJ2-7; a possible D gene is TRBD2 (5 bases). CDR1 is SEHNR and CDR2 is FQNEAQ in the germline V gene (reference sequence). CDR3 size: 14 residues. V dropped 5 bases and J dropped 6 bases, with 17 bases sitting between them. The CDR3 is CASSQSGYYTEQYF. The CDR3 nucleotides read TGTGCCAGCAGCCAAAGCGGATATTATACCGAGCAGTACTTC.

The V call is TRBV30, the J call TRBJ2-1, with D perhaps TRBD1 (5 bases). Deletions cut 4 bases from V and 3 bases from J, with 10 bases between. There are 13 residues in the CDR3. CDR1 is GTSNPN and CDR2 is SVGIG in the germline V gene (reference sequence). CDR3 region: CAWKGRNYNEQFF. CDR3 sequence (DNA): TGTGCCTGGAAGGGGCGTAACTACAATGAGCAGTTCTTC.